The entry below gives a single TCR beta chain sequence along with its context. This record belongs to a study of cytomegalovirus exposure and HLA in healthy donors. Primers for the PCR totalled 60 Vbeta and 13 Jbeta. TCRdb keeps only in-frame clones here, not all; method: immunoSEQ multiplex PCR. The repertoire holds 150,000 to 200,000 clones, with about four fifths as singletons. CDR3 size: 13 residues. Source material: PBMCs. The chain has TRBV21-1 and TRBJ2-1; no DNA check was done on the table's D call, TRBD1. TRBV21-1 is a documented pseudogene. The clonotype comes from a man aged 50 or older in good health and CMV-seropositive. In DNA form, the CDR3 reads TGTGCCAGCAACCAGACAGAGTACAATGAGCAGTTCTTC. Protein: CASNQTEYNEQFF.